Sequencing of this T cell receptor (beta chain) was carried out in a study of T-cell reconstitution after alpha-beta-depleted transplantation in children (dated by TCRdb to 2016 to 2017). Regarding the complete study: Using TCR repertoire profiling, the study quantitatively followed how T-cell immune reconstitution unfolded in children after TCRalphabeta/CD19-depleted allogeneic hematopoietic cell transplantation.

Reading the label with the study, this specimen's treatment or condition is: allogeneic hematopoietic cell transplantation with graft depleted of TCRalphabeta T cells and CD19 B cells. TCRalphabeta/CD19-depleted allogeneic hematopoietic cell grafts were given to the transplant recipients, all of whom were children. V is cut by 1 base and J by 4 bases, and the space between the germline ends is 8 bases. CDR1 DFQATT and CDR2 SNEGSKA were looked up in the germline V gene (reference sequence). The CDR3 contains 12 residues, cysteine and phenylalanine counted. Of the read, only the CDR3 DNA is kept; its 36 bases are in frame from base 1. A note on this clonotype: What this receptor recognizes is not known. No base quality values were provided; no much bigger clone lies one nucleotide off.

Beyond this particular receptor, the publication reports: Over the following months the frequencies of hyperexpanded clones went down, and after one year T-cell counts and TCRbeta diversity were mostly credited to newly produced T cells. About two months after transplant, the apparently early recovery of alphabetaT-cell counts reportedly depended on just several hundred clones that had expanded rapidly and came from non-depleted graft cells. The high TCRbeta diversity at day 60 in some patients was ascribed to recipient T cells and intrathymic progenitors that had survived conditioning.

Library preparation employed PCR. TCRdb names Illumina HiSeq 2500 as the instrument used. TCR library preparation used molecular barcoding, with unique molecular identifiers applied to normalize quantification of the TCRbeta repertoire. TCRdb applied fastp at Q25 and MiXCR to the public reads, then kept only in-frame beta chains. A single entry per CDR3 protein holds the most common genes and DNA from its merged rows. The sample table shows hundreds of thousands of distinct CDR3 sequences, and under 30% are seen once. The leading ten clones occupy around 4.8% of the sample. This clonotype was obtained from a female patient between 2 and 10 years old who had a stem cell transplant for congenital amegakaryocytic thrombocytopenia, so the T cells may come from the graft donor. The rearrangement joined TRBV20-1 to TRBJ2-7, with no reliable assignment of the D segment. The sample was PBMCs, mostly from graft donor cells, taken 360 days after TCRalphabeta/CD19-depleted stem cell transplant. The DNA sequence is given as TGCAGTGCTAGAGGTGGAGATTACGAGCAGTACTTC. It specifies CSARGGDYEQYF.